The 31 T cell receptor beta chains below all came from one sample that was sequenced in a study of shared clonotypes between healthy human individuals. Using immunoSEQ multiplex PCR, the repertoire was profiled, and TCRdb retains in-frame clones only, with some absent. The sample has about 180,000 clones, 90% to 95% seen once. Sequenced: naive CD4+ T cells sorted from blood. The subset: CD45RA+ positively selected. The receptors originated from a young woman in good health.

This clone has a single count. The chain couples TRBV5-1 to TRBJ2-7; 7 nucleotides align to TRBD1. In germline, CDR1 is SGHRS, CDR2 YFSETQ. The CDR3 contains 14 residues. Trimming took 4 bases from V and 0 from J; bases not matched to a gene: 4. The CDR3 bases are TGCGCCAGCAGCACCGGACAGGTCTCCTACGAGCAGTACTTC. This translates into CASSTGQVSYEQYF.

The chain couples TRBV5-1 to TRBJ1-1; possible D gene TRBD1, 6 bases. Looked up from germline, CDR1 is SGHRS and CDR2 is YFSETQ. Between the trimmed V and J ends, which lost 0 bases and 1 base, there was a span of 10 bases. CDR3 size: 15 residues. The CDR3 nucleotides read TGCGCCAGCAGCTTGGTCGGGGGGCCGAACACTGAAGCTTTCTTT. Amino acid sequence: CASSLVGGPNTEAFF.

The gene calls are TRBV7-2 and TRBJ2-7; 10 bases fit TRBD1. The CDR3 is 17 residues long. V dropped 5 bases and J dropped 3; count of bases not matched to a gene: 13. From germline, CDR1 is SGHTA and CDR2 FQGNSA. CDR3 amino acids: CASSPSSRQGAFYEQYF. In nucleotides, the CDR3 is TGTGCCAGCAGCCCCAGTAGCCGACAGGGGGCGTTCTACGAGCAGTACTTC.

The CDR3 DNA reads as TGTGCCAGCAGCTTAAGGGACTTTGGCAATCAGCCCCAGCATTTT. Its translation is CASSLRDFGNQPQHF. The rearrangement uses TRBV7-4 and TRBJ1-5, with D possibly being TRBD1 (5 bases). CDR3 size: 15 residues. Germline V gene sequence: CDR1 SGHVT, CDR2 SQSDAQ. The V end lost 2 bases, the J end lost 2 bases, and 10 bases lay between the germline ends.

This clone occurred once. V and J are TRBV9 and TRBJ2-5, with 10 bases that match TRBD2. The CDR3 length is 12 residues. In germline, CDR1 is SGDLS, CDR2 YYNGEE. J gave up 11 bases and V 3 bases, and 4 bases lay outside the gene matches. The CDR3 sequence is CASSGLAGEQYF. The CDR3 bases are TGTGCCAGCAGCGGACTAGCGGGTGAGCAGTACTTC.

The chain links TRBV18 to TRBJ2-5; D gene ambiguous. The DNA end is more similar to TRBJ2-7, so the J call may be wrong. The germline V gene encodes CDR1 KGHSH and CDR2 LQKENI. The length of the CDR3 is 16 residues. The CDR3 DNA sequence: TGTGCCAGCTCACCTCAACGTGGGTCGGCAACCCCCGAGCAGTACTTC. Translated: CASSPQRGSATPEQYF.

The gene calls are TRBV28 and TRBJ1-6, with TRBD1 matching over 9 bases. V gave up 4 bases and J gave up 0 bases; unmatched junction bases: 4. Germline V gives CDR1 MDHEN, CDR2 SYDVKM. This CDR3 has 17 amino acids. The CDR3 here is CASSSGQGGSYNSPLHF. The CDR3 DNA is TGTGCCAGCAGTTCGGGACAGGGAGGCTCCTATAATTCACCCCTCCACTTT.

The V call is TRBV18, the J call TRBJ2-6; D not resolved. Trimming left V 2 bases short and J 2 bases short, with 13 bases between. The germline gives CDR1 KGHSH, CDR2 LQKENI. This CDR3 has 17 amino acids. The DNA for the CDR3 is TGTGCCAGCTCACCAGTGAGAACGGGCCCTGGGGCCAACGTCCTGACTTTC. Translation gives CASSPVRTGPGANVLTF. Using reference TRBV18 and TRBJ2-6 for the parts outside the CDR3, the full variable domain is NAGVMQNPRHLVRRRGQEARLRCSPMKGHSHVYWYRQLPEEGLKFMVYLQKENIIDESGMPKERFSAEFPKEGPSILRIQQVVRGDSAAYFCASSPVRTGPGANVLTFGAGSRLTVL.

The chain combines TRBV18 with TRBJ2-7; 8 bases map to TRBD1. CDR3 length: 16 amino acids. Germline V gives CDR1 KGHSH, CDR2 LQKENI. V lost 0 bases to trimming and J lost 4 bases; unmatched junction nucleotides: 8. CDR3 sequence reads: CASSPPSPDREYEQYF. In DNA form, the CDR3 reads TGTGCCAGCTCACCACCGTCGCCGGACAGGGAGTACGAGCAGTACTTC.

This chain uses TRBV28 with TRBJ1-5; 9 bases agree with TRBD1. The CDR3 loop spans 14 amino acids. The V and J ends lost 5 bases and 7 bases, in that order; junction bases with no gene match: 6. CDR1 MDHEN and CDR2 SYDVKM come from the germline V gene. CDR3 loop: CASSTGTGHQPQHF. CDR3 DNA: TGTGCCAGCAGTACTGGGACAGGGCACCAGCCCCAGCATTTT.

The J gene is TRBJ1-4, the V gene TRBV6-5; TRBD1 might be the D (6 bases). The CDR3 is 16 residues long. Germline values: CDR1 MNHEY, CDR2 SVGAGI. Trimming removed 4 bases from V and 8 bases from J, with 20 bases in between. CDR3 sequence: CASSSIETGLREKLFF. CDR3 bases: TGTGCCAGCAGTTCCATCGAGACAGGACTTAGAGAAAAACTGTTTTTT.

V is TRBV5-4 and J is TRBJ1-1, with D perhaps matching TRBD1 (5 bases). Germline CDR1 SGHNT, CDR2 YYREEE (reference sequence). Trimming removed 0 bases from V and 1 base from J, with 7 bases in between. The CDR3 consists of 14 residues. The chain's CDR3 is CASSLEGANTEAFF. CDR3 sequence (DNA): TGTGCCAGCAGCTTGGAAGGGGCGAACACTGAAGCTTTCTTT. Full variable domain (outside the CDR3, taken from reference TRBV5-4 and TRBJ1-1): ETGVTQSPTHLIKTRGQQVTLRCSSQSGHNTVSWYQQALGQGPQFIFQYYREEENGRGNFPPRFSGLQFPNYSSELNVNALELDDSALYLCASSLEGANTEAFFGQGTRLTVV.

This chain links TRBV19 with TRBJ1-4; the match to TRBD1 covers 7 bases. V was clipped by 4 bases and J by 5 bases; unmatched bases: 7. CDR3 length: 15 amino acids. Per the germline V gene, CDR1 is LNHDA and CDR2 is SQIVND (reference sequence). In DNA form, the CDR3 reads TGTGCCAGTAGTAGATCCGGGACAGACAATGAAAAACTGTTTTTT. Translation: CASSRSGTDNEKLFF.

This clone appeared once. The genes are TRBV6-4 and TRBJ1-1; D remains unclear. Germline V gives CDR1 MRHNA, CDR2 SNTAGT. V was shortened by 0 bases and J by 2 bases, with 4 bases between the two germline ends. The CDR3 totals 13 residues. CDR3: CASSDSKNTEAFF. CDR3 nucleotide sequence: TGTGCCAGCAGTGACTCGAAAAACACTGAAGCTTTCTTT.

This sequence joins TRBV7-2 and TRBJ2-1; D call uncertain. This CDR3 comprises 16 residues. The germline V and J ends were trimmed by 1 base and 0 bases, with 10 bases remaining between them. Germline CDR1 reads SGHTA; CDR2 reads FQGNSA. CDR3 residues: CASSLGPDLSYNEQFF. The CDR3 bases are TGTGCCAGCAGCTTAGGTCCTGACCTCTCCTACAATGAGCAGTTCTTC.

This clone turned up a few times. Other DNA variants within this sample encode the same CDR3. J is TRBJ1-5 and V is TRBV30; no definite D call. The ends were cut back, 1 base at V and 2 bases at J, with 6 bases in the middle. CDR1 GTSNPN and CDR2 SVGIG come from the germline V gene (reference sequence). This CDR3 spans 13 amino acids. The CDR3 loop reads CAWSGGGNQPQHF. Here the CDR3 DNA reads TGTGCCTGGAGTGGGGGAGGCAATCAGCCCCAGCATTTT. Drawing the rest from reference TRBV30 and TRBJ1-5, the complete variable domain is SQTIHQWPATLVQPVGSPLSLECTVEGTSNPNLYWYRQAAGRGLQLLFYSVGIGQISSEVPQNLSASRPQDRQFILSSKKLLLSDSGFYLCAWSGGGNQPQHFGDGTRLSIL.

This chain links TRBV5-1 with TRBJ2-5; no firm D call. The end of the DNA is better explained by TRBJ2-7, so the J call may be wrong. The CDR3 is 15 amino acids. The germline gives CDR1 SGHRS, CDR2 YFSETQ. The CDR3: CASSPGVTETYEQYF. The DNA of the CDR3 is TGCGCCAGCAGCCCTGGGGTAACAGAAACCTACGAGCAGTACTTC.

The genes are TRBV28 and TRBJ1-1; D is uncertain. Germline lookup yields CDR1 MDHEN and CDR2 SYDVKM. The CDR3 is made up of 11 amino acids. The V end was cut by 11 bases, the J end by 5 bases, with 12 bases between. CDR3 sequence: CASPNGTEAFF. As DNA, the CDR3 is TGTGCCTCCCCAAATGGGACTGAAGCTTTCTTT.

This chain connects TRBV6-1 to TRBJ1-5, with unresolved D. The CDR3 has 15 amino acids. Germline assignment: CDR1 MNHNS and CDR2 SASEGT. V lost 6 bases and J 2 bases, leaving 14 bases between the germline ends. CDR3 nucleotide sequence: TGTGCCAGCAGCGGGTTGGGTAGGGGCAATCAGCCCCAGCATTTT. It specifies CASSGLGRGNQPQHF.

This sequence joins TRBV29-1 and TRBJ2-1; weak D call: TRBD1 (5 bases). The CDR3 is made up of 13 amino acids. CDR1 SQVTM and CDR2 ANQGSEA come from the germline V gene. V lost 6 bases to trimming and J lost 5 bases, with 14 bases between them. In nucleotides, the CDR3 is TGCAGCGTCGAACATAGGGGAAACAATGAGCAGTTCTTC. This translates into CSVEHRGNNEQFF.

The chain links TRBV28 to TRBJ2-5, with D uncertain. V was trimmed by 10 bases and J by 13 bases, leaving 22 bases between them. The CDR3 sequence is 12 residues long. Looked up from germline, CDR1 is MDHEN and CDR2 is SYDVKM. CDR3 sequence (DNA): TGTGCCACCTCGCAGCTATTGTTCCGGAGGTACTTC. Translated: CATSQLLFRRYF.

The V and J genes are TRBV7-2 and TRBJ2-5, with 9 bases lining up with TRBD2. The J call may be faulty, since TRBJ2-7 better matches the DNA end. Germline assignment: CDR1 SGHTA and CDR2 FQGNSA. There are 15 residues in the CDR3. This CDR3 reads CASSSGAGGPYEQYF. The CDR3 DNA follows: TGTGCCAGCAGCTCGGGGGCGGGAGGGCCTTACGAGCAGTACTTC.

The rearrangement uses TRBV27 and TRBJ2-4; TRBD2 might be the D (5 bases). CDR1 MNHEY and CDR2 SMNVEV come from the germline V gene (reference sequence). Trimming pared 0 bases from V and 5 bases from J, leaving 14 bases between. The CDR3 totals 16 residues. CDR3 DNA sequence: TGTGCCAGCAGTTTATCGATGGTAGCGATCGAAAACATTCAGTACTTC. Translated, it gives CASSLSMVAIENIQYF.

The rearrangement links TRBV19 to TRBJ1-4; no firm D call. V lost 4 bases and J lost 8, with 11 bases in between. Per germline, CDR1 LNHDA and CDR2 SQIVND (reference sequence). CDR3 length equals 13 residues. CDR3 protein: CASSRASGEKLFF. The CDR3, as DNA: TGTGCCAGTAGTAGGGCCTCTGGGGAAAAACTGTTTTTT.

The table lists this clone with a count of one. This chain connects TRBV19 to TRBJ2-5; perhaps TRBD1 as D (6 bases). Judging by the DNA end, TRBJ2-7 fits better; the J call may be wrong. The CDR3 runs 14 residues. Germline V gene lookup returns CDR1 LNHDA and CDR2 SQIVND (reference sequence). The CDR3 here is CASSTDRSSYEQYF. In DNA, the CDR3 is TGTGCCAGTAGTACCGACAGGAGCTCCTACGAGCAGTACTTC.

This clone was seen a single time. The V gene is TRBV4-1, the J gene TRBJ2-3; no firm D call. From germline, CDR1 is MGHRA and CDR2 YSYEKL. The CDR3 is made up of 14 amino acids. Trimming cost V 3 bases and J 8 bases, with 15 bases left between them. Written as DNA, the CDR3 is TGCGCCAGCAGCCATCGTGCTTTAGGTGGTACGCAGTATTTT. Protein product: CASSHRALGGTQYF.

V and J are TRBV6-5 and TRBJ1-2; D ambiguous. The CDR3 is 15 residues long. Germline V gene lookup returns CDR1 MNHEY and CDR2 SVGAGI. V dropped 0 bases and J dropped 4 bases, with 12 bases sitting between them. The CDR3, as DNA: TGTGCCAGCAGTTACTCCTACCTGGATAGCTATGGCTACACCTTC. This translates into CASSYSYLDSYGYTF.

This chain links TRBV28 with TRBJ2-2, with D possibly TRBD2 on 5 matching bases. Germline CDR1 MDHEN, CDR2 SYDVKM. CDR3 size: 15 residues. V lost 8 bases, J lost 6 bases, and 19 bases lay in between. The CDR3, as DNA: TGTGCCAGCGAGTCCCACCTAGAACTAGCCGGGGAGCTGTTTTTT. This sequence encodes CASESHLELAGELFF.

The genes are TRBV19 and TRBJ2-3; 12 bases fit TRBD1. The length of the CDR3 is 15 residues. Trimming took 3 bases from V and 7 from J; bases not matched to a gene: 5. Germline assignment: CDR1 LNHDA and CDR2 SQIVND (reference sequence). The CDR3 nucleotides are TGTGCCAGTAGTATTCCGGGACAGGGGGCCCATACGCAGTATTTT. Amino acid sequence: CASSIPGQGAHTQYF.

Here the CDR3 reads CASSLGGWANYGYTF. CDR3 bases: TGTGCCAGCAGCTTAGGGGGGTGGGCTAACTATGGCTACACCTTC. V gene TRBV7-6 combines with J gene TRBJ1-2; a possible D gene is TRBD1 (5 bases). The germline CDR1 and CDR2 sequences are SGHVS and FNYEAQ. Trimming pared 1 base from V and 0 bases from J, leaving 9 bases between. This CDR3 contains 15 residues.

The chain is built from TRBV5-4 and TRBJ2-7; D ambiguous. Looked up from germline, CDR1 is SGHNT and CDR2 is YYREEE (reference sequence). V was trimmed by 0 bases and J by 4 bases, leaving 8 bases between them. This CDR3 has 13 amino acids. CDR3 sequence reads: CASSLDSQYEQYF. The CDR3, as DNA: TGTGCCAGCAGCTTGGACAGTCAATACGAGCAGTACTTC.